The clone carrying this T cell receptor beta chain has at least ten counts. Germline-derived CDR1 and CDR2 are LNHNV and YYDKDF (reference sequence). The V and J ends lost 1 base and 11 bases respectively, with 11 bases between them. This CDR3 has 13 amino acids. RNA transcripts served as the template for amplifying TCR beta CDR3 regions. The primer set for the first-round RT-PCR of the TCR CDR3 was HTBI. TCRdb re-derived calls from the multiplex PCR reads in MiXCR, one entry per CDR3 protein. The repertoire includes under 130,000 distinct CDR3 sequences, around 50% of them detected once, and 20% to 30% sits in the top ten. The source of the sample is a study of T cells in Graves' hyperthyroidism and ophthalmopathy.

Sequenced input: blood. The receptor's source is a man aged 35-49 years with Graves' hyperthyroidism. This chain joins TRBV15 and TRBJ2-2; D remains ambiguous. CDR3 in amino acids: CATSRVLLTELFF. As DNA, the CDR3 is TGTGCCACCAGCAGAGTTCTACTAACAGAGCTGTTTTTT.